This T cell receptor beta chain is drawn from a study of T cells in Graves' hyperthyroidism and ophthalmopathy. Researchers amplified the TCR beta CDR3 regions from RNA transcripts. With the HTBI primer set, the TCR CDR3 went through a first round of RT-PCR. TCRdb re-derived calls from the multiplex PCR reads in MiXCR, one entry per CDR3 protein. The table lists approximately 480,000 distinct CDR3 sequences, more than 20% of them singletons. This clonotype was counted at least ten times. Its antigen is unidentified. The authors deemed Graves' hyperthyroidism stable absent ophthalmopathy progression within 18 months. Patients aged 18 to 65 with hyperthyroidism were newly diagnosed, with duration under 2 months. Study outcomes and limitations: Before onset, ophthalmopathy was predicted by the model a median approximately 6.5 months earlier. Most thyroid clonotypes that were expanded above 0.001 also turned up in blood.

Material for sequencing was blood. This sequence was found in a man aged 18 to 30 with Graves' hyperthyroidism.

CDR3 nucleotides: TGTGCCAGCAGTTTGGGGATGACAGTCAACATGAACACTGAAGCTTTCTTT. Its protein product is CASSLGMTVNMNTEAFF. V gene TRBV12-3 or TRBV12-4 combines with J gene TRBJ1-1, with a tentative D call TRBD1 (5 bases). The CDR3 is made up of 17 amino acids. V lost 3 bases to trimming and J lost 0 bases, with 17 bases between them.